The rows below give T cell receptor beta chains drawn from one sample of a study of cytomegalovirus exposure and HLA in healthy donors. TCRdb's table, derived via immunoSEQ multiplex PCR, lists solely in-frame clones and lacks some. The data contain roughly 200,000 clones, 78% of them singletons. The specimen sequenced was PBMCs. The receptor set was obtained from a female donor in good health and CMV-seronegative. Both conserved end residues are part of each CDR3. The order of the fields is D gene, J gene, V gene, clone size, CDR3 protein, CDR3 DNA. The D gene is left open where the match is weak. Expanded clones are given a class, and other clones once, few, many or no size at all.

NA | TRBJ1-1 | TRBV15 | once | CATSQDGGTEAFF | TGTGCCACCAGCCAAGACGGGGGCACTGAAGCTTTCTTT
TRBD1 | TRBJ2-7 | TRBV18 | NA | CASSPRDRDEQYF | TGTGCCAGCTCACCCCGTGACAGGGACGAGCAGTACTTC
NA | TRBJ1-2 | TRBV28 | NA | CASNPRGRGYTF | TGTGCCAGCAATCCCAGGGGCCGGGGCTACACCTTC
NA | TRBJ1-2 | TRBV7-9 | NA | CASSFTGPEGYTF | TGTGCCAGCAGCTTCACAGGGCCAGAGGGCTACACCTTC
NA | TRBJ2-7 | TRBV19 | NA | CASSDSYEQYF | TGTGCCAGTAGCGACAGTTACGAGCAGTACTTC
TRBD1 | TRBJ1-2 | TRBV7-6 | NA | CASSSLRTGPPLGYGYTF | TGTGCCAGCAGCAGTTTAAGGACAGGGCCCCCCTTGGGTTATGGCTACACCTTC
TRBD1 | TRBJ2-5 | TRBV7-9 | NA | CASSSSTGWEETQYF | TGTGCCAGCAGCTCGTCGACAGGGTGGGAAGAGACCCAGTACTTC
TRBD2 | TRBJ2-5 | TRBV18 | NA | CASSPTGGSLETQYF | TGTGCCAGCTCACCGACGGGAGGCTCGTTAGAGACCCAGTACTTC
NA | TRBJ2-7 | TRBV6-5 | NA | CASSYSQFAYEQYF | TGTGCCAGCAGTTACTCTCAGTTCGCCTACGAGCAGTACTTC
TRBD2 | TRBJ2-7 | TRBV6-5 | once | CASTKLAGLSYEQYF | TGTGCCAGCACAAAACTAGCGGGACTTTCCTACGAGCAGTACTTC
NA | TRBJ2-3 | TRBV21-1 | NA | CASSKVGDTDTQYF | TGTGCCAGCAGCAAAGTAGGGGACACAGATACGCAGTATTTT
NA | TRBJ2-2 | TRBV27 | NA | CASTDRNTGELFF | TGTGCCAGTACGGACAGGAACACCGGGGAGCTGTTTTTT
NA | TRBJ2-1 | TRBV18 | NA | CASSPWTNNEQFF | TGTGCCAGCTCACCTTGGACTAACAATGAGCAGTTCTTC
TRBD1 | TRBJ1-5 | TRBV7-9 | NA | CASSPAYGQGLQHF | TGTGCCAGCAGCCCGGCCTACGGACAGGGCCTACAGCATTTT
TRBD2 | TRBJ2-7 | TRBV7-3 | NA | CASSLYPRGVDEQYF | TGTGCCAGCAGCTTGTACCCCCGGGGGGTGGACGAGCAGTACTTC
TRBD1 | TRBJ1-2 | TRBV5-1 | once | CASSSNTGGGYGYTF | TGCGCCAGCAGCTCAAATACAGGGGGCGGCTATGGCTACACCTTC
TRBD2 | TRBJ2-1 | TRBV7-3 | NA | CASSSGTSRNEQFF | TGTGCCAGCAGCTCGGGGACTAGCCGAAATGAGCAGTTCTTC
TRBD1 | TRBJ1-5 | TRBV7-9 | NA | CASSLSGGRQGPRKQPQHF | TGTGCCAGCAGCTTATCTGGTGGGCGACAGGGCCCACGCAAACAGCCCCAGCATTTT
TRBD1 | TRBJ2-5 | TRBV6-5 | NA | CASSTSGGFETQYF | TGTGCCAGCAGTACCTCAGGGGGCTTTGAGACCCAGTACTTC
NA | TRBJ1-2 | TRBV30 | NA | CAWSVRRASLFNYGYTF | TGTGCCTGGAGTGTACGGCGGGCCTCACTCTTTAACTATGGCTACACCTTC
NA | TRBJ2-7 | TRBV30 | NA | CAWSVETSSYEQYF | TGTGCCTGGAGTGTAGAAACTAGCTCCTACGAGCAGTACTTC
TRBD2 | TRBJ2-1 | TRBV6-6 | NA | CASSANSGGASNEQFF | TGTGCCAGCAGTGCAAACAGCGGGGGGGCCTCCAATGAGCAGTTCTTC
NA | TRBJ1-3 | TRBV6-5 | NA | CASTRGVTSGNTIYF | TGTGCCAGCACCCGGGGTGTCACCTCTGGAAACACCATATATTTT
NA | TRBJ1-2 | TRBV6-4 | few | CASSNGQSYGYTF | TGTGCCAGCAGCAACGGACAGAGCTATGGCTACACCTTC
NA | TRBJ2-7 | TRBV5-4 | once | CATSWGPGDYEQYF | TGTGCCACTTCCTGGGGGCCAGGGGATTACGAGCAGTACTTC
NA | TRBJ2-5 | TRBV7-9 | NA | CASSSGTTRETQYF | TGTGCCAGCAGCTCCGGGACAACGCGAGAGACCCAGTACTTC
NA | TRBJ2-5 | TRBV5-1 | NA | CASSLGERQETQYF | TGCGCCAGCAGCTTGGGTGAGAGACAAGAGACCCAGTACTTC
NA | TRBJ1-1 | TRBV7-9 | NA | CASSLAREDTEAFF | TGTGCCAGCAGCTTAGCTAGGGAGGACACTGAAGCTTTCTTT
TRBD2 | TRBJ2-5 | TRBV9 | once | CASSVGGLAGGETQYF | TGTGCCAGCAGCGTAGGGGGACTAGCGGGGGGTGAGACCCAGTACTTC
NA | TRBJ2-7 | TRBV6-1 | NA | CASSVQAQYEQYF | TGTGCCAGCAGTGTACAGGCCCAATACGAGCAGTACTTC
TRBD1 | TRBJ2-7 | TRBV29-1 | NA | CSVTGGSQYYEQYF | TGCAGCGTGACAGGGGGCTCCCAGTACTACGAGCAGTACTTC